These 25 T cell receptor beta chains were sequenced from one sample in a study of shared clonotypes between healthy human individuals (dated by TCRdb to 2018 to 2021). CD8 naive samples were obtained by positive selection for CCR7 among CD45RO-negative cells, yielding a CD45RA+CCR7+ population from which TemRA cells were excluded. The method behind the library was the immunoSEQ multiplex PCR assay. The clones in this table, taken by TCRdb from immuneACCESS, are in-frame only. Not every clone is retained; where verified, under half of the shortfall comes from an unresolved V gene, and the cause of the rest is unknown. The sample profile shows roughly 850,000 clones; 90% to 98% of them were found once. The top ten clonotypes cover 0.2% to 0.25% of the sample. The specimen was naive CD8+ T cells sorted from blood. In the paper's terms, the cell subset or site label means: CD45RA+CCR7+. All receptors come from a man aged 25 to 40 in good health.

About this clone: The junction and the germline gene differ at one end; a read error may be behind it. The genes are TRBV7-7 and TRBJ2-7; tentatively, D is TRBD1 (5 bases). Germline CDR1 and CDR2: SSHAT and FNYEAQ (reference sequence). The CDR3 loop spans 14 amino acids. The CDR3: CASSLAVGAYEQYF. The CDR3 nucleotides read TGTGCTAGCAGCTTAGCAGTAGGGGCTTACGAGCAGTACTTC.

This clone was picked up one time. Other DNA variants within this sample encode the same CDR3. This chain links TRBV7-9 with TRBJ2-7; possibly TRBD1 for D (6 bases). The V end was cut by 5 bases, the J end by 2 bases, with 13 bases between. Germline V gene lookup returns CDR1 SEHNR and CDR2 FQNEAQ (reference sequence). The CDR3 length is 14 residues. This CDR3 reads CASSHRDRPYEQYF. The CDR3 bases are TGTGCCAGCAGCCACCGAGACAGGCCCTACGAGCAGTACTTC. The whole variable domain, filled in from reference TRBV7-9 and TRBJ2-7, reads DTGVSQNPRHKITKRGQNVTFRCDPISEHNRLYWYRQTLGQGPEFLTYFQNEAQLEKSRLLSDRFSAERPKGSFSTLEIQRTEQGDSAMYLCASSHRDRPYEQYFGPGTRLTVT.

The chain combines TRBV19 with TRBJ2-7; possibly TRBD1 or TRBD2 for D (5 bases each). V lost 7 bases to trimming and J lost 3 bases, with 13 bases between them. Per germline, CDR1 LNHDA and CDR2 SQIVND (reference sequence). The CDR3 has 13 amino acids. The CDR3 DNA is TGTGCCAGTAATCCGGGACCTCTCTACGAGCAGTACTTC. It codes for CASNPGPLYEQYF.

The rearrangement uses TRBV9 and TRBJ2-7; 7 bases line up with TRBD2. Germline CDR1 reads SGDLS; CDR2 reads YYNGEE. The length of the CDR3 is 14 residues. The V gene end was trimmed by 3 bases and the J gene end by 0 bases; junction bases not matched to a gene: 3. In DNA form, the CDR3 reads TGTGCCAGCAGCGAGGGAGGGAGCTCCTACGAGCAGTACTTC. This sequence encodes CASSEGGSSYEQYF.

The chain is built from TRBV19 and TRBJ2-2; TRBD1 is a possible D gene (5 bases). Trimming left V 2 bases short and J 0 bases short, with 13 bases between. In germline, CDR1 is LNHDA, CDR2 SQIVND (reference sequence). CDR3 size: 17 residues. The CDR3 loop is CASSINQGFPNTGELFF. CDR3 sequence (DNA): TGTGCCAGTAGTATAAATCAGGGTTTCCCGAACACCGGGGAGCTGTTTTTT.

This chain connects TRBV27 to TRBJ2-1; 8 bases align to TRBD1. CDR1 and CDR2 from the germline V gene are MNHEY and SMNVEV (reference sequence). The CDR3 totals 15 residues. V gave up 4 bases and J gave up 4 bases; unmatched junction bases: 6. The CDR3 sequence is CASSSSGTGYNEQFF. In DNA, the CDR3 is TGTGCCAGCAGTTCTTCCGGGACAGGATACAATGAGCAGTTCTTC.

The CDR3 sequence is CASSPTGIYGYTF. The CDR3 DNA follows: TGTGCCAGCAGCCCGACAGGTATCTATGGCTACACCTTC. This chain connects TRBV7-6 to TRBJ1-2, with a weak D call TRBD1 (6 bases). CDR1 SGHVS and CDR2 FNYEAQ come from the germline V gene. V lost 5 bases, J lost 4 bases, and 11 bases lay in between. The CDR3 is 13 amino acids. Based on the CDR3 plus reference TRBV7-6 and TRBJ1-2, the full variable domain is GAGVSQSPRYKVTKRGQDVALRCDPISGHVSLYWYRQALGQGPEFLTYFNYEAQQDKSGLPNDRFSAERPEGSISTLTIQRTEQRDSAMYRCASSPTGIYGYTFGSGTRLTVV.

The CDR3 reads CASSFSGADYEQYF. The CDR3 region has the DNA TGTGCCAGCAGTTTTTCAGGGGCGGACTACGAGCAGTACTTC. J is TRBJ2-7 and V is TRBV5-4, with TRBD1 as a possible D gene (6 bases). V was cut by 5 bases and J by 3 bases, with 15 bases left in between. The CDR3 runs to 14 residues. CDR1 SGHNT and CDR2 YYREEE come from the germline V gene (reference sequence).

The rearrangement joins TRBV5-4 to TRBJ1-1; D perhaps matches TRBD1 (5 bases). V shed 2 bases and J shed 4 bases, with 12 bases lying between them. CDR3 length equals 14 residues. Germline assignment: CDR1 SGHNT and CDR2 YYREEE (reference sequence). CDR3 sequence: CASSFWGVGTEAFF. As DNA, the CDR3 is TGTGCCAGCAGCTTTTGGGGGGTCGGCACTGAAGCTTTCTTT.

This chain connects TRBV28 to TRBJ2-7; weak D call: TRBD2 (6 bases). V was shortened by 4 bases and J by 0 bases, with 19 bases between the two germline ends. The CDR3 length is 17 residues. CDR1 MDHEN and CDR2 SYDVKM come from the germline V gene. CDR3: CASSSFLLAASSYEQYF. CDR3 nucleotides: TGTGCCAGCAGTTCTTTCCTATTAGCGGCAAGCTCCTACGAGCAGTACTTC.

The rearrangement uses TRBV5-4 and TRBJ2-3; the match to TRBD2 covers 7 bases. J lost 3 bases, V lost 1 base, and 5 bases had no gene match. Germline V lookup: CDR1 SGHNT, CDR2 YYREEE (reference sequence). The length of the CDR3 is 15 residues. The CDR3 sequence is CASSLWAGATDTQYF. DNA of the CDR3: TGTGCCAGCAGCTTGTGGGCGGGAGCGACAGATACGCAGTATTTT.

J is TRBJ2-1 and V is TRBV4-3, with 9 bases lining up with TRBD2. Germline V gives CDR1 LGHNA, CDR2 YSLEER. The CDR3 extends over 16 amino acids. V was clipped by 4 bases and J by 7 bases; unmatched bases: 11. For the CDR3, the DNA is TGCGCCAGCAGCCGATCCGGGACTAGCAATATGAATGAGCAGTTCTTC. The encoded protein is CASSRSGTSNMNEQFF.

The rearrangement uses TRBV5-3 and TRBJ2-7; TRBD1 matches at 9 bases. TRBV5-3 is sorted into the ORF group, with uncertain function. The CDR3 covers 13 residues. After removal of 9 bases from V and 6 bases from J, the junction contained 10 bases not matched to a gene. CDR3: CAKRPGTGCEQYF. The CDR3 DNA reads TGTGCCAAAAGACCCGGGACAGGGTGCGAGCAGTACTTC.

The V call is TRBV11-3, the J call TRBJ2-1, with 12 bases lining up with TRBD1. J lost 9 bases, V lost 5 bases, and 5 bases had no gene match. This CDR3 contains 14 residues. In germline, CDR1 is SGHNT, CDR2 YENEEA. CDR3 in amino acids: CASSPGTGGSEQFF. CDR3 in DNA: TGTGCCAGCAGCCCTGGGACAGGGGGCAGTGAGCAGTTCTTC.

The chain is built from TRBV6-5 and TRBJ2-2; D gene uncertain. V gave up 2 bases and J gave up 3 bases, with 4 bases separating them. CDR1 MNHEY and CDR2 SVGAGI come from the germline V gene. The CDR3 length is 13 residues. The CDR3 reads CASSYGDTGELFF. In nucleotides, the CDR3 is TGTGCCAGCAGTTACGGGGACACCGGGGAGCTGTTTTTT.

The J gene is TRBJ2-1, the V gene TRBV19; the D gene is possibly TRBD2 (5 bases). Per the germline V gene, CDR1 is LNHDA and CDR2 is SQIVND (reference sequence). Between the trimmed V and J ends, which lost 5 bases and 10 bases, there was a span of 15 bases. This CDR3 has 13 amino acids. The CDR3 protein is CASSSSSWEEQFF. The DNA of the CDR3 is TGTGCCAGTAGTTCCTCTTCTTGGGAGGAGCAGTTCTTC.

The chain uses TRBV7-8 and TRBJ2-7; 7 bases fit TRBD2. The V gene end was trimmed by 7 bases and the J gene end by 2 bases; junction bases not matched to a gene: 26. The CDR3 totals 20 residues. Germline V gene data show CDR1 as SGHVS and CDR2 as FQNEAQ. CDR3 sequence (DNA): TGTGCCAGCACCCCCGACCGGACACCTCGACCTAGAGCGGGGACCTACGAGCAGTACTTC. Amino acids: CASTPDRTPRPRAGTYEQYF.

CDR3 in DNA: TGTGCCAGTAGTATAGATATAGGGTATCGGAATCAGCCCCAGCATTTT. Amino acid sequence: CASSIDIGYRNQPQHF. The chain carries TRBV19 and TRBJ1-5; D is uncertain. This CDR3 has 16 amino acids. Germline lookup yields CDR1 LNHDA and CDR2 SQIVND (reference sequence). Trimming removed 0 bases at V and 4 bases at J, with 13 bases between.

The J gene is TRBJ2-7, the V gene TRBV4-2; 11 bases line up with TRBD2. Trimming removed 0 bases from V and 3 bases from J; junction bases left unmatched: 13. Germline V gene lookup returns CDR1 LGHNA and CDR2 YNFKEQ. This CDR3 has 19 residues. CDR3 coding DNA: TGTGCCAGCAGCCAAGACTCGCGCCTAGCGGGAGGATCTGGCTACGAGCAGTACTTC. Its protein product is CASSQDSRLAGGSGYEQYF.

The chain carries TRBV28 and TRBJ2-7; D remains ambiguous. CDR3 length equals 15 residues. CDR1 is MDHEN and CDR2 is SYDVKM in the germline V gene. V was shortened by 6 bases and J by 1 base, with 16 bases between the two germline ends. DNA for the CDR3: TGTGCCAGCAGCCTCGGGCTAGAGTCTTCCTACGAGCAGTACTTC. Translated: CASSLGLESSYEQYF.

V is TRBV27 and J is TRBJ2-7; D not resolved. The ends were cut back, 5 bases at V and 4 bases at J, with 15 bases in the middle. The germline V gene has CDR1 MNHEY and CDR2 SMNVEV (reference sequence). This CDR3 is 14 amino acids long. The CDR3 sequence: CASSPTANRYEQYF. The DNA for the CDR3 is TGTGCCAGCAGTCCAACCGCGAACAGATACGAGCAGTACTTC.

The V and J genes are TRBV7-6 and TRBJ2-1; 9 nucleotides match TRBD2. This CDR3 region has 17 residues. In germline, CDR1 is SGHVS, CDR2 FNYEAQ. After removal of 3 bases from V and 6 bases from J, the junction contained 12 bases not matched to a gene. CDR3 region: CASSFSTGTSRINEQFF. Here the CDR3 DNA reads TGTGCCAGCAGCTTCTCTACCGGGACTAGCCGAATCAATGAGCAGTTCTTC.

The chain recombines TRBV5-1 with TRBJ2-7; TRBD2 might be the D (6 bases). The CDR3 extends over 15 amino acids. In germline, CDR1 is SGHRS, CDR2 YFSETQ. V was trimmed by 0 bases and J by 0 bases, leaving 10 bases between them. CDR3 residues: CASSLAGGVSYEQYF. The CDR3, as DNA: TGCGCCAGCAGCTTGGCGGGCGGGGTCTCCTACGAGCAGTACTTC.

The CDR3 bases are TGTGCCAGCAGCTTAGAGGACTACGAGCAGTACTTC. Translated: CASSLEDYEQYF. The rearrangement links TRBV11-2 to TRBJ2-7; D is undetermined. This CDR3 comprises 12 residues. V gave up 0 bases and J gave up 3 bases, with 3 bases separating them. Per germline, CDR1 SGHAT and CDR2 FQNNGV. The complete variable domain, with remaining parts taken from reference TRBV11-2 and TRBJ2-7, reads EAGVAQSPRYKIIEKRQSVAFWCNPISGHATLYWYQQILGQGPKLLIQFQNNGVVDDSQLPKDRFSAERLKGVDSTLKIQPAKLEDSAVYLCASSLEDYEQYFGPGTRLTVT.

This chain joins TRBV5-1 and TRBJ2-3, with TRBD1 identical over 8 bases. Germline loops: CDR1 SGHRS, CDR2 YFSETQ. The length of the CDR3 is 15 residues. V trimming: 4 bases; J trimming: 1 base; junction bases outside the gene matches: 5. The CDR3 sequence: CASSRTGTGTDTQYF. As DNA, the CDR3 is TGCGCCAGCAGCAGGACAGGGACCGGCACAGATACGCAGTATTTT.